A selection of T cell receptor beta chains follows, all from one sample in a study of blood T cell repertoires in COVID-19. Some clones are missing from TCRdb's copy, which holds only in-frame ones; the method was immunoSEQ multiplex PCR. The table records under 350,000 clones, 80% to 90% of them present only once. The sequencing input was peripheral blood. The receptors shown here come from a woman aged 50 to 60 who had recovered from COVID-19. Each CDR3 is given with its conserved first and last residue. The D gene is left open where the match is weak. Expanded clones get a size class; other rows say once, few or many, or leave the size out.

d_call clone_size j_call v_call cdr3_aa cdr3_nt
. few TRBJ1-5 TRBV5-1 CASSLGHGEYQPQHF TGCGCCAGCAGCTTGGGGCACGGGGAATATCAGCCCCAGCATTTT
TRBD1 . TRBJ1-2 TRBV15 CATSRPGTGALSGGYTF TGTGCCACCAGCAGACCTGGGACAGGGGCTCTATCGGGCGGCTACACCTTC
TRBD2 few TRBJ2-7 TRBV10-3 CAIRGGEGVNYEQYF TGTGCCATCAGGGGAGGGGAGGGTGTCAACTACGAGCAGTACTTC
TRBD2 . TRBJ2-3 TRBV5-4 CASSLQGLVRDTQYF TGTGCCAGCAGCCTCCAGGGACTAGTACGCGATACGCAGTATTTT
. . TRBJ1-6 TRBV27 CASSLGQANSPLHF TGTGCCAGCAGTTTAGGGCAGGCAAATTCACCCCTCCACTTT
. . TRBJ2-5 TRBV7-9 CASSFSGGETQYF TGTGCCAGCAGCTTCTCAGGGGGGGAGACCCAGTACTTC
. . TRBJ2-1 TRBV11-3 CASSRESAYNEQFF TGTGCCAGCAGCAGAGAATCTGCCTACAATGAGCAGTTCTTC
TRBD2 . TRBJ2-5 TRBV30 CAWRIAGGGTQYF TGTGCCTGGAGGATTGCGGGAGGCGGGACCCAGTACTTC
. . TRBJ1-1 TRBV7-3 CASSLDSDTEAFF TGTGCCAGCAGCCTGGACAGTGACACTGAAGCTTTCTTT
. . TRBJ1-1 TRBV5-5 CASRRRGMNTEAFF TGTGCCAGCCGGAGGAGAGGGATGAACACTGAAGCTTTCTTT
TRBD1 once TRBJ2-2 TRBV3-1/TRBV3-2 CASSQPRQGGTGELFF TGTGCCAGCAGCCAACCCCGACAGGGCGGGACCGGGGAGCTGTTTTTT
. . TRBJ2-7 TRBV7-3 CASSESISYEQYF TGTGCCAGCAGCGAGAGCATTTCCTACGAGCAGTACTTC
. many TRBJ1-1 TRBV5-6 CASSFSVNTEAFF TGTGCCAGCAGCTTTTCGGTGAACACTGAAGCTTTCTTT
. . TRBJ2-6 TRBV19 CASSIDRGLGANVLTF TGTGCCAGTAGTATAGATAGGGGTCTGGGGGCCAACGTCCTGACTTTC
TRBD1 . TRBJ2-7 TRBV15 CATSRDDRDYEQYF TGTGCCACCAGCAGGGATGACAGGGACTACGAGCAGTACTTC
TRBD1 . TRBJ1-1 TRBV27 CASSNPVGTAEAFF TGTGCCAGCAGTAACCCCGTCGGGACAGCTGAAGCTTTCTTT
TRBD2 . TRBJ2-5 TRBV7-2 CASSFSAGAAETQYF TGTGCCAGCAGCTTTTCCGCGGGAGCAGCAGAGACCCAGTACTTC
. . TRBJ2-7 TRBV3-1/TRBV3-2 CASSQVTVGVGAYEQYF TGTGCCAGCAGCCAAGTTACTGTGGGAGTGGGCGCCTACGAGCAGTACTTC
TRBD1 few TRBJ1-2 TRBV28 CASSKQTGVGYTF TGTGCCAGCAGCAAACAAACAGGGGTGGGCTACACCTTC
. . TRBJ1-6 TRBV7-2 CASSLSDSGVSPLHF TGTGCCAGCAGCTTAAGCGACAGTGGAGTTTCACCCCTCCACTTT
. . TRBJ1-2 TRBV7-9 CASSRVSNPYGYTF TGTGCCAGCAGCCGCGTATCAAACCCCTATGGCTACACCTTC
TRBD1 . TRBJ1-2 TRBV7-9 CASSLLRQGAGGYTF TGTGCCAGCAGTCTTCTTCGACAGGGGGCGGGTGGCTACACCTTC
. . TRBJ2-5 TRBV7-3 CASSLGTGGGQETQYF TGTGCCAGCAGCCTAGGGACTGGTGGGGGGCAAGAGACCCAGTACTTC
. . TRBJ1-1 TRBV5-1 CASGFGGYEAFF TGCGCCAGCGGCTTTGGGGGGTATGAAGCTTTCTTT
TRBD1 . TRBJ2-4 TRBV7-2 CASSFPTGSLSNIQYF TGTGCCAGCAGCTTTCCGACAGGGTCCTTATCAAACATTCAGTACTTC
. once TRBJ2-1 TRBV5-4 CASSPKQGTYNEQFF TGTGCCAGCAGCCCGAAACAGGGAACCTACAATGAGCAGTTCTTC
. once TRBJ1-2 TRBV7-9 CASSFEVPNYGYTF TGTGCCAGCAGCTTCGAGGTTCCTAACTATGGCTACACCTTC